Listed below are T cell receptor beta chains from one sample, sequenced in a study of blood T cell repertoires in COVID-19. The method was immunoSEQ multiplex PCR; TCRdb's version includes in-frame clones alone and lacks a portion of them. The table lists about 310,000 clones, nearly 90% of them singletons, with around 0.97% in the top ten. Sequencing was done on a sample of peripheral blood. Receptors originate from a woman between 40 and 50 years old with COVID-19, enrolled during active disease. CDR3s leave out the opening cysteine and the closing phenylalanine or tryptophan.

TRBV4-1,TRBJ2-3,ASSFPTELGTDTQY
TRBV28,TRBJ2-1,ASSSSLAEYNEQF
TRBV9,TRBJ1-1,ASSVAGQGSAENTEAF
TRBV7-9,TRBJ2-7,ASSLIGRLSEQY
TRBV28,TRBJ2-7,ASSGTGAYEQY
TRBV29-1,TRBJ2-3,SAQGVEREGTDTQY
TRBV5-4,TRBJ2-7,ASSPLRGGSSYEQY
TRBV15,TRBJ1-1,ATSPGQGRTEAF
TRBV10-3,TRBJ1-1,ASTRGNTEAF
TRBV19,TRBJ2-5,ASNPGAFDSETQY
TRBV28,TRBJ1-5,ASSSGTPSNQPQH
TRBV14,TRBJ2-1,ASGLTRSYNEQF
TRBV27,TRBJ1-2,ASSFSHSYGYT
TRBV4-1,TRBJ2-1,ASSDPGAGGERNEQF
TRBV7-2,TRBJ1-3,ASSRDRVSGNTIY
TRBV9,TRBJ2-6,ASSTLPGQGIGAGANVLT
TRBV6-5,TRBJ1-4,ASSPAARREKLF
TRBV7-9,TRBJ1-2,ASSPWGQNGYT
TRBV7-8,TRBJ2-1,ASSGTSGRSSYNEQF
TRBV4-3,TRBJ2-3,ASSQDHKGITDTQY
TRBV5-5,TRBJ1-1,ASSFYRENTEAF
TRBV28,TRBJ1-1,ASSFYGRTGAFGDTEAF
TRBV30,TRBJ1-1,AWSKGPNTEAF
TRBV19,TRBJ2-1,ASSIVSLGLAGGPASYNEQF
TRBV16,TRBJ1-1,ASSPIQGQGAHGTEAF
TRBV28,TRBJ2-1,ASSLNEQF
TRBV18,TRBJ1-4,ASSLGKDTGYFNEKLF
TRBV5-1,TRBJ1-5,ASKEGMSNQPQH
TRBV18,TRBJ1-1,ASSPYRGLSEAF
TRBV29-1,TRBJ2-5,SVDRQGRSVTQETQY
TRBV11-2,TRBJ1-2,ASSQSRGLGYT
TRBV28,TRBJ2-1,ASSWNPRVSLYNEQF
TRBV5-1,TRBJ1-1,ASSLNRQVNTEAF
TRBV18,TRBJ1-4,ASSPPTPNEKLF
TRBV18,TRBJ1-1,ASSATGTDTEAF
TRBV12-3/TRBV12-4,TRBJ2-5,AIGQGYETQY
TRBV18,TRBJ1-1,ASSPLHLDTEAF
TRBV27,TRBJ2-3,ASSDSSPTDTQY
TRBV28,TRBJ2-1,ASSSTGSGNEQF
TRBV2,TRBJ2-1,ASSEDRNYNEQF
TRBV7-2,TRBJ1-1,ASSPYRGGGFGTEAF
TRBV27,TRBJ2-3,ASSFPGIEGPGDTQY
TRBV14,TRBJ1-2,ASSQARTGGLYGYT
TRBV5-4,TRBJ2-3,ASSPGGSRGSDTQY
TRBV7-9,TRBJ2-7,ASSLGGTSNYEQY
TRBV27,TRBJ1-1,ASRQGASEAF
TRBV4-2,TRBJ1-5,ASSSTEGAAFQH
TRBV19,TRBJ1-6,ASSTGTANSPLH
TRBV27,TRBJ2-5,ASRYLAVGRETQY
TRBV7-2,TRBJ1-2,ASSLDSYGYT
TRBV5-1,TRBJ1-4,ASSPMEVRGGVNEKLF
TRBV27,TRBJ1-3,ASKQNPRSGNTIY
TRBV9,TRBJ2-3,ASSQTGYSTDTQY
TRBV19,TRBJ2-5,ASSRATGETQY
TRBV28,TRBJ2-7,ASTTGQGRNEQY